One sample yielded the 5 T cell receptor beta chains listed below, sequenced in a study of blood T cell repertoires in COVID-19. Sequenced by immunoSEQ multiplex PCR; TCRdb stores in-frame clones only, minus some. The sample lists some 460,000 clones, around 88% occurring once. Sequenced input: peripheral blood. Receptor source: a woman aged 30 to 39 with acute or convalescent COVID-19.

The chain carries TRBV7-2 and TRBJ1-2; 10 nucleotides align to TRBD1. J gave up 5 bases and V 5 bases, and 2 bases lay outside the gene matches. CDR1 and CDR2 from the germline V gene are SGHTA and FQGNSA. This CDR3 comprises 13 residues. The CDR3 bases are TGTGCCAGCAGCCAGGACAGGGGGTATGGCTACACCTTC. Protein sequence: CASSQDRGYGYTF.

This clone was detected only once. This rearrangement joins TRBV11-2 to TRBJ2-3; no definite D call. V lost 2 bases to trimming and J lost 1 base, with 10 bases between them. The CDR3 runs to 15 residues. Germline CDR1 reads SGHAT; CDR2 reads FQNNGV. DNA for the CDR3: TGTGCCAGCAGCTTAATAGTAATCCGCACAGATACGCAGTATTTT. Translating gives CASSLIVIRTDTQYF.

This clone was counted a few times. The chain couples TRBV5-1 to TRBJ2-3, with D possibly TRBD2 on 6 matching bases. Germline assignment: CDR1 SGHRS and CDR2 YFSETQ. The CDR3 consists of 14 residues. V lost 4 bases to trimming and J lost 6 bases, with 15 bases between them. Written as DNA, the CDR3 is TGCGCCAGCAGCCCGGGGGATCTTTCTGATACGCAGTATTTT. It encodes CASSPGDLSDTQYF.

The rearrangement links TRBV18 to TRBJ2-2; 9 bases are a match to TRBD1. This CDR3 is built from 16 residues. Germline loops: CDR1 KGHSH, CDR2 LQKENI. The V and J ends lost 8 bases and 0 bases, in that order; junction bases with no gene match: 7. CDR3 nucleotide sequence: TGTGCCAGCGGACAGGGGAATACCGCGAACACCGGGGAGCTGTTTTTT. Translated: CASGQGNTANTGELFF.

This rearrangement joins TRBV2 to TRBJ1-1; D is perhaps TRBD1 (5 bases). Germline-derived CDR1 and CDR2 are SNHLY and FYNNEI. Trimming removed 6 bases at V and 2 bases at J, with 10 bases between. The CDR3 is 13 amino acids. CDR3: CASSGDLNTEAFF. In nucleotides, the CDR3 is TGTGCCAGCAGCGGGGACTTAAACACTGAAGCTTTCTTT. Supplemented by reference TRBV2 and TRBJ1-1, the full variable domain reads EPEVTQTPSHQVTQMGQEVILRCVPISNHLYFYWYRQILGQKVEFLVSFYNNEISEKSEIFDDQFSVERPDGSNFTLKIRSTKLEDSAMYFCASSGDLNTEAFFGQGTRLTVV.